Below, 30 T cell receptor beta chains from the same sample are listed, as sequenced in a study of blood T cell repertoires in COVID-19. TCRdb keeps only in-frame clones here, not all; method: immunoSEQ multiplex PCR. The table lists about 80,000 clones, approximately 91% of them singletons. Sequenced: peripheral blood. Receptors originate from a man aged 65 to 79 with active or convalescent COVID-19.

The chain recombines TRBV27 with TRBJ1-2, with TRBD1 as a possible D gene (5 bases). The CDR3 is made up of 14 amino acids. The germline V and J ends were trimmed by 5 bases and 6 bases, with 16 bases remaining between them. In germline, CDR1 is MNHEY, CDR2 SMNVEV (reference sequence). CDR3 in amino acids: CASSLTLGGHGYTF. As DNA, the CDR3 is TGTGCCAGCAGTCTCACCCTCGGGGGTCATGGCTACACCTTC.

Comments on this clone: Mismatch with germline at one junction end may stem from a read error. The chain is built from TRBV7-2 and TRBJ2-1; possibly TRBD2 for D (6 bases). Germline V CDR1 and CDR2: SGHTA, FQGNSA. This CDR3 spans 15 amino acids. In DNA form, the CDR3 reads TGTGCCAGCACCTTACTAGCCGACTCCTACAATGAGCAGTTCTTC. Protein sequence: CASTLLADSYNEQFF. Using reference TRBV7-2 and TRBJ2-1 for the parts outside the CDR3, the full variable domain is GAGVSQSPSNKVTEKGKDVELRCDPISGHTALYWYRQSLGQGLEFLIYFQGNSAPDKSGLPSDRFSAERTGGSVSTLTIQRTQQEDSAVYLCASTLLADSYNEQFFGPGTRLTVL.

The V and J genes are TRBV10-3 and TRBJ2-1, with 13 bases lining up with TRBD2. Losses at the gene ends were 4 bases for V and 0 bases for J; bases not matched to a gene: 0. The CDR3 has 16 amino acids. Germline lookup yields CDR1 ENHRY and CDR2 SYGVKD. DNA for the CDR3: TGTGCCATCAGTGGGACTAGCGGGAGCTCCTACAATGAGCAGTTCTTC. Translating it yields CAISGTSGSSYNEQFF.

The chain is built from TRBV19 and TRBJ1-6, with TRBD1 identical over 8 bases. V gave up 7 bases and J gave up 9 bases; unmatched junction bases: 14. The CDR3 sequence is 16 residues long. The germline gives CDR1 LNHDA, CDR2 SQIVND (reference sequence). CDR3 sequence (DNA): TGTGCCAGTACTCTCCTCCCGGGACAGGAAGGTTCACCCCTCCACTTT. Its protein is CASTLLPGQEGSPLHF.

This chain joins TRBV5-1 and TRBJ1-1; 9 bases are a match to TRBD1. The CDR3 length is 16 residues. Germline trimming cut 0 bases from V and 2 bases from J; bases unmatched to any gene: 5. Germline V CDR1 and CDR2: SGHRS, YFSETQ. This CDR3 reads CASSLVGTGGNTEAFF. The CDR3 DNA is TGCGCCAGCAGCTTGGTAGGTACAGGGGGCAACACTGAAGCTTTCTTT.

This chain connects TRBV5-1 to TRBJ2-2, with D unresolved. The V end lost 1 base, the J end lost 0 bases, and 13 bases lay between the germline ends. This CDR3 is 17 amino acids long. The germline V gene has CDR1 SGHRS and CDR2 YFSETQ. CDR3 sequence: CASSLSLSNANTGELFF. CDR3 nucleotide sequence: TGCGCCAGCAGCTTGAGCCTATCAAACGCGAACACCGGGGAGCTGTTTTTT.

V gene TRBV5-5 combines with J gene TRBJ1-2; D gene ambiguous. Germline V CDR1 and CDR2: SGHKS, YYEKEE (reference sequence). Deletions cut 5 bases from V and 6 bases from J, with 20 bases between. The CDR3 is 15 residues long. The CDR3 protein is CASSREVLKRDGYTF. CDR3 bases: TGTGCCAGCAGTCGGGAGGTCCTGAAGAGGGATGGCTACACCTTC.

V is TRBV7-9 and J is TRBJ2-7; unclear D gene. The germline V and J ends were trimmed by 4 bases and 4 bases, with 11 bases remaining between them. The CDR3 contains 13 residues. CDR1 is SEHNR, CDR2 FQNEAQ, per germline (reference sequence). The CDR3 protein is CASSSMRWYEQYF. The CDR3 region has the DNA TGTGCCAGCAGCTCCATGAGATGGTACGAGCAGTACTTC.

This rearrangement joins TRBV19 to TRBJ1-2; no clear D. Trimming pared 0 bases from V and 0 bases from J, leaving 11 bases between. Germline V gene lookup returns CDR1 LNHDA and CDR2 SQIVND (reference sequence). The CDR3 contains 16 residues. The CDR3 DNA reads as TGTGCCAGTAGTATAGATGGTCGGGAGACTAACTATGGCTACACCTTC. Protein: CASSIDGRETNYGYTF.

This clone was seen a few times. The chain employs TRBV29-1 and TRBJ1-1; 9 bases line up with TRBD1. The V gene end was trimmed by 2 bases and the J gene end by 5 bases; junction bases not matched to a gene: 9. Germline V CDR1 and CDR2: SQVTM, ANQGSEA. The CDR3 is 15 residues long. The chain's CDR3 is CSVESLRTGETEAFF. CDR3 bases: TGCAGCGTTGAAAGTTTGCGGACAGGGGAAACTGAAGCTTTCTTT.

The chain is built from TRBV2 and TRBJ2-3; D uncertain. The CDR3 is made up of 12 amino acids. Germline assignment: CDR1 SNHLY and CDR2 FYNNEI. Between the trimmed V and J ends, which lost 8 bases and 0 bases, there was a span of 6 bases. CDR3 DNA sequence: TGTGCCAGCGTGGAGAGCACAGATACGCAGTATTTT. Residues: CASVESTDTQYF.

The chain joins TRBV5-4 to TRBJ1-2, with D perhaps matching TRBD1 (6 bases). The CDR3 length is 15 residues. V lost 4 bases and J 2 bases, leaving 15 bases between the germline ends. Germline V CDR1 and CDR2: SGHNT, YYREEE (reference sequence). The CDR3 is CASSPRGQINYGYTF. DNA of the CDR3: TGTGCCAGCAGCCCGAGGGGACAAATAAACTATGGCTACACCTTC. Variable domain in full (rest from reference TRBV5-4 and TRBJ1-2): ETGVTQSPTHLIKTRGQQVTLRCSSQSGHNTVSWYQQALGQGPQFIFQYYREEENGRGNFPPRFSGLQFPNYSSELNVNALELDDSALYLCASSPRGQINYGYTFGSGTRLTVV.

The CDR3 protein is CASSRQDNYGYTF. Written as DNA, the CDR3 is TGTGCCAGCAGTCGACAGGACAACTATGGCTACACCTTC. This sequence joins TRBV7-9 and TRBJ1-2; the D gene is possibly TRBD1 (6 bases). Trimming removed 6 bases at V and 2 bases at J, with 10 bases between. The CDR3 runs 13 residues. Looked up from germline, CDR1 is SEHNR and CDR2 is FQNEAQ (reference sequence).

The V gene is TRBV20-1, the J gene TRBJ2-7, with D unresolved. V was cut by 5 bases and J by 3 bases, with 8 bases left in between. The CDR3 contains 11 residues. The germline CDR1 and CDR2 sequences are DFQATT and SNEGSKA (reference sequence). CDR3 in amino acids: CSAPRLYEQYF. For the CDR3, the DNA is TGCAGTGCTCCAAGACTCTACGAGCAGTACTTC.

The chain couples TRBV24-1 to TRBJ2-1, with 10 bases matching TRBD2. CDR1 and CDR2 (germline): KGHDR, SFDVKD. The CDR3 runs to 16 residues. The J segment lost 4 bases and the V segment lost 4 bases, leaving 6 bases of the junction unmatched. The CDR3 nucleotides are TGTGCCACCAGTGACGCCTCGGGACTAGCGTACAATGAGCAGTTCTTC. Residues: CATSDASGLAYNEQFF.

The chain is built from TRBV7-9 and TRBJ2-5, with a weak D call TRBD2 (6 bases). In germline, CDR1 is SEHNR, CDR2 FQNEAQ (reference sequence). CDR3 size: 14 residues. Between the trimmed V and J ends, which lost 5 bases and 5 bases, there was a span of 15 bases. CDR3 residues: CASSPLAVRETQYF. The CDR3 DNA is TGTGCCAGCAGCCCATTAGCGGTCAGGGAGACCCAGTACTTC.

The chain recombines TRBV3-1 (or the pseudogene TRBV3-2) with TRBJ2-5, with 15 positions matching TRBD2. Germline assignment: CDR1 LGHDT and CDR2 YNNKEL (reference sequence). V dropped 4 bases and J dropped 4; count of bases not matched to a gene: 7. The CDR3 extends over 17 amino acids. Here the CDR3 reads CASSPRTSGGAGETQYF. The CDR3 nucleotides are TGTGCCAGCAGCCCTAGGACTAGCGGGGGGGCGGGAGAGACCCAGTACTTC.

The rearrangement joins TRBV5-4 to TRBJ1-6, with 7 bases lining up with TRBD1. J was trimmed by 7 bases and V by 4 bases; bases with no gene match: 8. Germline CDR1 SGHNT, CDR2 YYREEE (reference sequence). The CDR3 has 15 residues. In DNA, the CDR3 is TGTGCCAGCAGCCCAGGGGGGAGTAAAAATTCACCCCTCCACTTT. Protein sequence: CASSPGGSKNSPLHF.

The DNA of the CDR3 is TGTGCCAGCAGTGAGTCAGGGGTCTCTGGAAACACCATATATTTT. Translated, it gives CASSESGVSGNTIYF. The J gene is TRBJ1-3, the V gene TRBV6-1, with a weak D call TRBD1 (6 bases). This CDR3 spans 15 amino acids. The ends were cut back, 3 bases at V and 0 bases at J, with 9 bases in the middle. Germline assignment: CDR1 MNHNS and CDR2 SASEGT.

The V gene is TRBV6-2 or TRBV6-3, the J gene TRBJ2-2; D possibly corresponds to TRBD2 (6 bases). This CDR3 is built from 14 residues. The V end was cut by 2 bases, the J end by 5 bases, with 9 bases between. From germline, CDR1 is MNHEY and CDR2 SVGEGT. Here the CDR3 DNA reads TGTGCCAGCAGTTACAACCGGGGGACCGGGGAGCTGTTTTTT. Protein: CASSYNRGTGELFF.

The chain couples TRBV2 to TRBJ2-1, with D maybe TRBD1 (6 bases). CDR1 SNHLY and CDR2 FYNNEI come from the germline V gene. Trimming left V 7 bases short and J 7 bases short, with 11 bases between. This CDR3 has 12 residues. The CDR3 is CASTGRGNEQFF. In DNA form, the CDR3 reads TGTGCCAGCACTGGCAGGGGTAATGAGCAGTTCTTC.

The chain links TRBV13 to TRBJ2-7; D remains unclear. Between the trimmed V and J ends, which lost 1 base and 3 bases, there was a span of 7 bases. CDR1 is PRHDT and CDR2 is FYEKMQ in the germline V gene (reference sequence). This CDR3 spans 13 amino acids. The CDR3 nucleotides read TGTGCCAGCAGCTTAGTTAGCAGCTACGAGCAGTACTTC. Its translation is CASSLVSSYEQYF.

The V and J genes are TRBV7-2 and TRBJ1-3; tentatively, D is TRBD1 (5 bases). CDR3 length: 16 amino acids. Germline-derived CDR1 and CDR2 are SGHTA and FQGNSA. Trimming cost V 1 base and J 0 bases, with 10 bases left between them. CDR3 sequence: CASSLDGGSSGNTIYF. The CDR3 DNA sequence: TGTGCCAGCAGCTTAGATGGGGGGAGCTCTGGAAACACCATATATTTT.

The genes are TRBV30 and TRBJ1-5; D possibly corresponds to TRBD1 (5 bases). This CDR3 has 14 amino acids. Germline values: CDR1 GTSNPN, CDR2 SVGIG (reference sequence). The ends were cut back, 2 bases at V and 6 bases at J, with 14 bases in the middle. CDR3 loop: CAWSPRELTQPQHF. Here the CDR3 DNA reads TGTGCCTGGAGTCCCAGGGAACTTACTCAGCCCCAGCATTTT.

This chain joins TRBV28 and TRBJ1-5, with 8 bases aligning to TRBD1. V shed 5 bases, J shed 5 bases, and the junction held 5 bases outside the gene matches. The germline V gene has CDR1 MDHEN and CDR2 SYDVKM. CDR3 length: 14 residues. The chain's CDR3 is CASSRDRRDQPQHF. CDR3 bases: TGTGCCAGCAGTCGGGACAGGAGAGATCAGCCCCAGCATTTT.

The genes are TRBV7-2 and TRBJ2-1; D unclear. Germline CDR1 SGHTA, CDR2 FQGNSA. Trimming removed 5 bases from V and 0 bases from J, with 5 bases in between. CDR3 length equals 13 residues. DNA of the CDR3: TGTGCCAGCAGCACTAACTCCTACAATGAGCAGTTCTTC. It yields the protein CASSTNSYNEQFF. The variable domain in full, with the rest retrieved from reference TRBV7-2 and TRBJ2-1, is GAGVSQSPSNKVTEKGKDVELRCDPISGHTALYWYRQSLGQGLEFLIYFQGNSAPDKSGLPSDRFSAERTGGSVSTLTIQRTQQEDSAVYLCASSTNSYNEQFFGPGTRLTVL.

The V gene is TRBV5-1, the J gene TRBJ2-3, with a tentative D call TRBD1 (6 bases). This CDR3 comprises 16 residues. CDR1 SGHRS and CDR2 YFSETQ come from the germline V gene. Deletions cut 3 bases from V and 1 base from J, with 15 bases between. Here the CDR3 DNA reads TGCGCCAGCAGCTCATTCCCCGCAGGGGGCACAGATACGCAGTATTTT. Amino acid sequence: CASSSFPAGGTDTQYF.

The CDR3 sequence: CASSLPGSLLQPQHF. DNA of the CDR3: TGTGCCAGCAGCCTGCCAGGTTCGCTGCTTCAGCCCCAGCATTTT. This chain joins TRBV28 and TRBJ1-5; D call uncertain. Per germline, CDR1 MDHEN and CDR2 SYDVKM. V lost 6 bases and J lost 6, with 18 bases in between. The CDR3 runs 15 residues.

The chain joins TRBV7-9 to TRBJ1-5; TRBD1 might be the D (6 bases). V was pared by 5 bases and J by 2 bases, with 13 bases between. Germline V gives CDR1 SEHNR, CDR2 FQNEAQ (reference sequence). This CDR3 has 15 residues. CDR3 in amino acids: CASSAQGSGNQPQHF. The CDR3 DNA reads TGTGCCAGCAGCGCGCAGGGGTCTGGCAATCAGCCCCAGCATTTT. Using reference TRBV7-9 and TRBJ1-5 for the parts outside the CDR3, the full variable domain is DTGVSQNPRHKITKRGQNVTFRCDPISEHNRLYWYRQTLGQGPEFLTYFQNEAQLEKSRLLSDRFSAERPKGSFSTLEIQRTEQGDSAMYLCASSAQGSGNQPQHFGDGTRLSIL.

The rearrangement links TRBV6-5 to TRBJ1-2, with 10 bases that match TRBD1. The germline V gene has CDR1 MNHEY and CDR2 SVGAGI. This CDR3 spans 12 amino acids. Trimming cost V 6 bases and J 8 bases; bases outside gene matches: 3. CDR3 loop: CASRKTGGGYTF. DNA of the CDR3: TGTGCCAGCAGGAAGACAGGGGGCGGCTACACCTTC.